This entry lists 10 T cell receptor beta chains sequenced from one sample in a study of regulatory T cells in long-lasting Graves disease. Building of the TCR beta libraries involved iRepertoire HTBI primers and Arm-PCR of CDR3 regions. Via MiXCR, TCRdb re-called the multiplex PCR reads, giving one row per CDR3 protein. The table records some 330,000 distinct CDR3 sequences, 10% to 15% of them present only once. Time point meaning: newly diagnosed GD, antithyroid drugs for less than 3 months. Construction of the TCR library relied on RNA isolated from PBMCs. These data were also reused for a study on T cells in Graves' hyperthyroidism and ophthalmopathy.

Material: peripheral blood mononuclear cells (PBMCs), obtained at new diagnosis, from a patient treated with antithyroid drugs. These receptors all stem from a woman aged 18-29 years with Graves disease.

This clonotype was observed a few times. Compared with germline, one end of the junction differs, possibly owing to a read error. This sequence joins TRBV5-5 and TRBJ2-7, with TRBD1 matching over 9 bases. The CDR3 extends over 17 amino acids. Germline values: CDR1 SGHKS, CDR2 YYEKEE (reference sequence). Here the CDR3 DNA reads TGTGCCAACAGCCCCCTTGGAGGGACAGGGCGTTCCTACGAGCAGTACTTC. Encoded protein: CANSPLGGTGRSYEQYF. Drawing the rest from reference TRBV5-5 and TRBJ2-7, the complete variable domain is DAGVTQSPTHLIKTRGQQVTLRCSPISGHKSVSWYQQVLGQGPQFIFQYYEKEERGRGNFPDRFSARQFPNYSSELNVNALLLGDSALYLCANSPLGGTGRSYEQYFGPGTRLTVT.

This chain joins TRBV20-1 and TRBJ1-5, with D perhaps TRBD1 (6 bases). Looked up from germline, CDR1 is DFQATT and CDR2 is SNEGSKA (reference sequence). Trimming took off 1 base at V and 11 bases at J, with 21 bases between the two ends. The CDR3 is 15 amino acids. This chain's CDR3 is CSARGRTELRSAQHF. In DNA, the CDR3 is TGCAGTGCTAGAGGGAGGACAGAGCTGAGATCGGCCCAGCATTTT.

This clonotype has ten or more counts. This chain's CDR3 is CASSPEGTEAFF. CDR3 nucleotide sequence: TGTGCCAGCAGCCCCGAAGGCACTGAAGCTTTCTTT. The chain couples TRBV7-9 to TRBJ1-1; D not certain. With 5 bases removed from V and 4 bases from J, the gap between germline ends came to 8 bases. From germline, CDR1 is SEHNR and CDR2 FQNEAQ (reference sequence). The CDR3 consists of 12 residues. Full variable domain (remainder filled in from reference TRBV7-9 and TRBJ1-1): DTGVSQNPRHKITKRGQNVTFRCDPISEHNRLYWYRQTLGQGPEFLTYFQNEAQLEKSRLLSDRFSAERPKGSFSTLEIQRTEQGDSAMYLCASSPEGTEAFFGQGTRLTVV.

This clonotype turned up a few times. The CDR3 region is CASSDIGETDTQYF. The CDR3 DNA follows: TGCGCCAGCAGTGATATAGGGGAGACAGATACGCAGTATTTT. The genes are TRBV10-1 and TRBJ2-3; D tentatively fits TRBD1 or TRBD2 (5 bases each). CDR3 length equals 14 residues. Germline V gene sequence: CDR1 WNHNN, CDR2 SYGVQD (reference sequence). Between the trimmed V and J ends, which lost 3 bases and 3 bases, there was a span of 10 bases.

This chain uses TRBV29-1 with TRBJ2-1, with 7 bases that match TRBD2. The J segment lost 4 bases and the V segment lost 2 bases, leaving 5 bases of the junction unmatched. This CDR3 is built from 14 residues. Germline V CDR1 and CDR2: SQVTM, ANQGSEA. The CDR3 region has the DNA TGCAGCGTTGAACTGCTAGCGGATTACAATGAGCAGTTCTTC. The encoded protein is CSVELLADYNEQFF.

This clonotype was seen repeatedly, ten times or more. This chain joins TRBV11-2 and TRBJ1-1; no firm D call. The V end lost 1 base, the J end lost 4 bases, and 13 bases lay between the germline ends. CDR1 is SGHAT and CDR2 is FQNNGV in the germline V gene. The CDR3 is 15 residues long. The CDR3 DNA reads TGTGCCAGCAGCTTAGTACCATTCGCCCGCACTGAAGCTTTCTTT. This sequence encodes CASSLVPFARTEAFF.

Note on this clonotype: This sequence is one base from a far larger clone and is likely a read error. The rearrangement links TRBV11-2 to TRBJ2-1, with 10 bases fitting TRBD2. J lost 8 bases, V lost 0 bases, and 25 bases had no gene match. The germline V gene has CDR1 SGHAT and CDR2 FQNNGV. The CDR3 is 22 residues long. For the CDR3, the DNA is TGTGCCAGCAGCTTAGAATCCCCCCATGTGCTAGCGGGGGAGTTTAATAAGGATGAGCAGTTCTTC. Protein sequence: CASSLESPHVLAGEFNKDEQFF.

Remarks on this clonotype: This likely stems from a read error, as it lies one base from a far larger clone. Since the CDR3 does not end with the conserved phenylalanine or tryptophan, this likely comes from a read error. V is TRBV7-9 and J is TRBJ1-1; D remains unclear. Trimming removed 2 bases from V and 4 bases from J, with 2 bases in between. Germline V gene sequence: CDR1 SEHNR, CDR2 FQNEAQ (reference sequence). This CDR3 contains 11 residues. In DNA form, the CDR3 reads TGTGCCAGCAGCTTAACCACTGAAGCTTTCTCT. Translated: CASSLTTEAFS.

This clonotype has a count of ten or more. V gene TRBV13 combines with J gene TRBJ1-1; D ambiguous. The CDR3 runs to 15 residues. Germline V gene data show CDR1 as PRHDT and CDR2 as FYEKMQ (reference sequence). V was clipped by 5 bases and J by 10 bases, with 23 bases between them. The CDR3 sequence is CASSKRTSMSPRAFF. In DNA form, the CDR3 reads TGTGCCAGCAGCAAAAGGACTTCCATGTCCCCCCGAGCTTTCTTT.

The V call is TRBV6-1, the J call TRBJ2-1, with TRBD1 matching 10 bases. The CDR3 has 15 residues. The V segment lost 9 bases and the J segment 4 bases; nucleotides outside the gene matches: 9. In germline, CDR1 is MNHNS, CDR2 SASEGT. CDR3 bases: TGTGCCAGTTTTCCGGGACAGGGGCCTTACAATGAGCAGTTCTTC. Its translation: CASFPGQGPYNEQFF.